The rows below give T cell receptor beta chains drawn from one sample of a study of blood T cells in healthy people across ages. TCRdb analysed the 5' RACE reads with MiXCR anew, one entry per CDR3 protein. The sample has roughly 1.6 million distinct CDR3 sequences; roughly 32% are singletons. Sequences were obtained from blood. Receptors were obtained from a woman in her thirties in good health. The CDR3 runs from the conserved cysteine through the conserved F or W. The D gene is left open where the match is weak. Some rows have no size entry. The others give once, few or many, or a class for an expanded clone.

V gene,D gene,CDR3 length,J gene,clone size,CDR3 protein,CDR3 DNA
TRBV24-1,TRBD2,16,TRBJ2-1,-,CATSDPGLVQVNEQFF,TGTGCCACCAGTGACCCGGGACTAGTGCAAGTCAATGAGCAGTTCTTC
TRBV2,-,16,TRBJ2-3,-,CADLLGGAPGSDTQYF,TGTGCCGACCTTCTTGGGGGAGCCCCCGGGTCAGATACGCAGTATTTT
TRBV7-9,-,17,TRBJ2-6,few,CASSLVDSSSGANVLTF,TGTGCCAGCAGCTTAGTCGACAGCAGCTCTGGGGCCAACGTCCTGACTTTC
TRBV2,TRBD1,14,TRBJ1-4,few,CATLGQGARGKLFF,TGTGCCACCCTGGGTCAGGGGGCGAGGGGGAAACTGTTTTTT
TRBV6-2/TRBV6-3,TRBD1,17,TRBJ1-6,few,CASSYLDRGRGNSPLHF,TGTGCCAGCAGTTACTTGGACAGGGGGCGAGGTAATTCACCCCTCCACTTT
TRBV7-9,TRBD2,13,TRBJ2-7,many,CASSLAGVYEQYF,TGTGCCAGCAGTTTAGCGGGAGTCTACGAGCAGTACTTC
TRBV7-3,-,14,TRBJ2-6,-,CASSLTWGANVLTF,TGTGCCAGCAGCTTAACTTGGGGGGCCAACGTCCTGACTTTC
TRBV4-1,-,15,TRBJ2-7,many,CASSHLGVGTHEQYF,TGCGCCAGCAGCCATCTTGGCGTGGGAACCCACGAGCAGTACTTC
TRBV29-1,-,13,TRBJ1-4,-,CSVYREDGEKLFF,TGCAGCGTCTACAGGGAAGACGGTGAAAAACTGTTTTTT
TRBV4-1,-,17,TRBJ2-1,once,CASSQLTLTGTYNEQFF,TGCGCCAGCAGCCAATTAACGCTGACAGGAACCTACAATGAGCAGTTCTTC
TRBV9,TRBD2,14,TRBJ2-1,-,CASSVDSGSYEQFF,TGTGCCAGCAGCGTAGATAGCGGGAGCTATGAGCAGTTCTTC
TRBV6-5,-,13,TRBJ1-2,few,CASSYGVGYGYTF,TGTGCCAGCAGTTACGGTGTAGGTTATGGCTACACCTTC
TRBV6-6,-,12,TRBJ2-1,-,CASSYGFNEQFF,TGTGCCAGCAGTTACGGGTTCAATGAGCAGTTCTTC